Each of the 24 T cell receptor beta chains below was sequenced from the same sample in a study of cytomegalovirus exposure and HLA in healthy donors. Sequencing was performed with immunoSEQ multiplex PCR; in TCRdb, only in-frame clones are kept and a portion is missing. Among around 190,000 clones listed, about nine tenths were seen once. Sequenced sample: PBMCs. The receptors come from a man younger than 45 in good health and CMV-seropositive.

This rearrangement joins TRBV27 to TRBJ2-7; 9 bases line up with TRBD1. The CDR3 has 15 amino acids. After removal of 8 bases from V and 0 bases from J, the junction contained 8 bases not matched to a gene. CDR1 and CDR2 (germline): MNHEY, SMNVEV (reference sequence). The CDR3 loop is CASRQGDPVSYEQYF. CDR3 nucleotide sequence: TGTGCCAGCCGACAGGGGGACCCCGTCTCCTACGAGCAGTACTTC.

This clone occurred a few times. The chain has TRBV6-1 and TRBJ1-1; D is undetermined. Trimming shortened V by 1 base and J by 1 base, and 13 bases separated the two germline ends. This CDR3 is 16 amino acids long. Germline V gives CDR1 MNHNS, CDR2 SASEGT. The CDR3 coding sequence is TGTGCCAGCAGTGAAGTAGACGGAAGCCCGAACACTGAAGCTTTCTTT. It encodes CASSEVDGSPNTEAFF.

CDR3 sequence: CAWSVGRSTEAFF. CDR3 DNA: TGTGCCTGGAGTGTCGGCAGGTCCACTGAAGCTTTCTTT. The chain links TRBV30 to TRBJ1-1, with unresolved D. From germline, CDR1 is GTSNPN and CDR2 SVGIG (reference sequence). Trimming left V 0 bases short and J 4 bases short, with 9 bases between. There are 13 residues in the CDR3.

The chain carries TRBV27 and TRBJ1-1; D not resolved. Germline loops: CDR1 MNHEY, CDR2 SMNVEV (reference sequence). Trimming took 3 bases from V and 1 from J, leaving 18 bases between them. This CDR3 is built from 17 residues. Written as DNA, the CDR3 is TGTGCCAGCAGTTTCCGGGAAGCAGGTGGCGCGAACACTGAAGCTTTCTTT. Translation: CASSFREAGGANTEAFF.

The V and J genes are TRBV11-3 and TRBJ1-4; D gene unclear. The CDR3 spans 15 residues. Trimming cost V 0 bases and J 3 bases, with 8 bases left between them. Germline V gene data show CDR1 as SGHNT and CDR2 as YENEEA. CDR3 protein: CASSLDPSPNEKLFF. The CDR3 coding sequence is TGTGCCAGCAGCTTAGATCCTTCGCCTAATGAAAAACTGTTTTTT.

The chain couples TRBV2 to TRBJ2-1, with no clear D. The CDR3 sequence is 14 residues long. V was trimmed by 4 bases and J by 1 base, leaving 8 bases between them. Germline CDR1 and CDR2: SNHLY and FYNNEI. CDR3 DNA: TGTGCCAGCAGTGGCTTCGGATCCTACAATGAGCAGTTCTTC. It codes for CASSGFGSYNEQFF.

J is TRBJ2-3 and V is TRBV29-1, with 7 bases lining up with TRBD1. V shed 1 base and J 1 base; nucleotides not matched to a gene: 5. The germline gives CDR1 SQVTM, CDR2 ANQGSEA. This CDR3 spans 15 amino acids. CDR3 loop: CSVEVGRGRTDTQYF. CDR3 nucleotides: TGCAGCGTTGAAGTCGGAAGGGGGCGCACAGATACGCAGTATTTT.

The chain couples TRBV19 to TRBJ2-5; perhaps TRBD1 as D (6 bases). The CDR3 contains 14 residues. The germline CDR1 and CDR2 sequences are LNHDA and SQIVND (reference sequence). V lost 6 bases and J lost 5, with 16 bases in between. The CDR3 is CASRGAGSHETQYF. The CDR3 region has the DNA TGTGCCAGTAGGGGGGCCGGAAGCCACGAGACCCAGTACTTC.

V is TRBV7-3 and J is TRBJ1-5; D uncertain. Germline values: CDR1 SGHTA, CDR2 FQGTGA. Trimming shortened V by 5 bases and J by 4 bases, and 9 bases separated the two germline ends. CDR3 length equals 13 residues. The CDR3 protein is CASSREGNQPQHF. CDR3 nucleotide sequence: TGTGCCAGCAGCCGGGAAGGGAATCAGCCCCAGCATTTT.

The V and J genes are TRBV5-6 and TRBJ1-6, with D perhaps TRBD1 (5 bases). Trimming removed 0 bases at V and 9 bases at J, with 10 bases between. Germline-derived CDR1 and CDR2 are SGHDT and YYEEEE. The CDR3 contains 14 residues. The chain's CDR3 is CASSLDRSSSPLHF. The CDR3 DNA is TGTGCCAGCAGCTTGGACAGGTCATCTTCACCCCTCCACTTT.

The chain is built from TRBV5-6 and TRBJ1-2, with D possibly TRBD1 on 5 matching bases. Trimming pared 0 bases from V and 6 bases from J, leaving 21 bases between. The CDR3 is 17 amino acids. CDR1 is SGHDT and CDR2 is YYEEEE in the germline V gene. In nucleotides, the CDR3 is TGTGCCAGCAGCTTGGTGGCGACGGGGCAGGGCAGAAATGGCTACACCTTC. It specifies CASSLVATGQGRNGYTF.

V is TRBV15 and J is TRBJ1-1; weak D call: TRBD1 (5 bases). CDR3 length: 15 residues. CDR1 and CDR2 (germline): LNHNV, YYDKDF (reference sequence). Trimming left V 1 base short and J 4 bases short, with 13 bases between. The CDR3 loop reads CATSRVRGEGTEAFF. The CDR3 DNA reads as TGTGCCACCAGCAGAGTTCGGGGGGAGGGCACTGAAGCTTTCTTT.

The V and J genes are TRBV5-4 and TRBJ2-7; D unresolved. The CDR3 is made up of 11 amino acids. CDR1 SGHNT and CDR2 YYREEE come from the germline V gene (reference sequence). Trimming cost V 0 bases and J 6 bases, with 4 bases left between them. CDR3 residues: CASSLDSEQYF. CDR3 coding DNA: TGTGCCAGCAGCTTGGATAGCGAGCAGTACTTC.

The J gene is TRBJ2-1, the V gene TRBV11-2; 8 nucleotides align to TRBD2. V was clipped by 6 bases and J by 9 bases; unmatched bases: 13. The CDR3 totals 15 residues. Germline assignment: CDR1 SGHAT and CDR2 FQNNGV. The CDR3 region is CASRQHGGAPPEQFF. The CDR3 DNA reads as TGTGCCAGCAGACAGCACGGGGGGGCCCCTCCTGAGCAGTTCTTC.

CDR3 amino acids: CARPLARKGYEQYF. The CDR3 nucleotides read TGTGCCAGACCCCTAGCGAGAAAGGGATACGAGCAGTACTTC. V gene TRBV19 combines with J gene TRBJ2-7; a possible D gene is TRBD2 (6 bases). The germline gives CDR1 LNHDA, CDR2 SQIVND (reference sequence). With 9 bases removed from V and 4 bases from J, the gap between germline ends came to 19 bases. The CDR3 spans 14 residues.

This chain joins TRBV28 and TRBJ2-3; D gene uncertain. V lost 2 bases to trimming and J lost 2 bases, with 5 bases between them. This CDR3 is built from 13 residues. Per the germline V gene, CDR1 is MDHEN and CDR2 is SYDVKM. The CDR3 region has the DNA TGTGCCAGCAGTTTAGTGTCCACAGATACGCAGTATTTT. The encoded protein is CASSLVSTDTQYF.

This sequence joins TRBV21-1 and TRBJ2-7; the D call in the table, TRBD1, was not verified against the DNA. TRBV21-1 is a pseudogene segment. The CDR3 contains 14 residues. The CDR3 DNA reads TGTGCCAGCAGCAATTTTTCAGACAGTTACGAGCAGTACTTC. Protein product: CASSNFSDSYEQYF.

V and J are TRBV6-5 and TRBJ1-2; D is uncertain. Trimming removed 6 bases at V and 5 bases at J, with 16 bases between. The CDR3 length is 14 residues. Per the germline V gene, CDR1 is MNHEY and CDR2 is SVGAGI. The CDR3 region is CASRQGYDGYGYTF. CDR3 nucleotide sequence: TGTGCCAGCAGACAAGGTTACGACGGTTATGGCTACACCTTC.

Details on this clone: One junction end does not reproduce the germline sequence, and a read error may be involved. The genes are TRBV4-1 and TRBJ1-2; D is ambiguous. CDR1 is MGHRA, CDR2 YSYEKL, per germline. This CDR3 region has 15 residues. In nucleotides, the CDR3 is TGCGCCAGCAGACAAGACCCTGGAGGCGGCTATGGCTACACCTTC. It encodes CASRQDPGGGYGYTF.

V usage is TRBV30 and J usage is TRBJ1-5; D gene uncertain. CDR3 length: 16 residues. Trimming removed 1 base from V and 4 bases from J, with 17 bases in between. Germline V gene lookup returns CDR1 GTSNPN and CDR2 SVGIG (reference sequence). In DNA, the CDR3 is TGTGCCTGGAGTGACAATGTGGGTTTACTGAATCAGCCCCAGCATTTT. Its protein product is CAWSDNVGLLNQPQHF.

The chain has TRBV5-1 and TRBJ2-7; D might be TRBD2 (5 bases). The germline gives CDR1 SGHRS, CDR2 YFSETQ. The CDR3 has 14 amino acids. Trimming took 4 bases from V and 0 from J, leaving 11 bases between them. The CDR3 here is CASSGSVNSYEQYF. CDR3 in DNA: TGCGCCAGCAGCGGTAGCGTCAACTCCTACGAGCAGTACTTC.

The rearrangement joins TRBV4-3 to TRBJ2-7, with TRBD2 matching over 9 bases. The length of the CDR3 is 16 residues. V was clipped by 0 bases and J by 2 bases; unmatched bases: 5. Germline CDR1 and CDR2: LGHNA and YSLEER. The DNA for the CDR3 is TGCGCCAGCAGCCAAGATAGGCGGGGGGGAACCTACGAGCAGTACTTC. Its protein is CASSQDRRGGTYEQYF.

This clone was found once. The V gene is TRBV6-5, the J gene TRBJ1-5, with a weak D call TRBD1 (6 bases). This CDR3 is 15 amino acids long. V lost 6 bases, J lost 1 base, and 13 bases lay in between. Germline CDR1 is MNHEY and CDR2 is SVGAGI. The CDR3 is CASSIDRTSNQPQHF. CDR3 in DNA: TGTGCCAGCAGCATCGACAGGACGAGCAATCAGCCCCAGCATTTT.

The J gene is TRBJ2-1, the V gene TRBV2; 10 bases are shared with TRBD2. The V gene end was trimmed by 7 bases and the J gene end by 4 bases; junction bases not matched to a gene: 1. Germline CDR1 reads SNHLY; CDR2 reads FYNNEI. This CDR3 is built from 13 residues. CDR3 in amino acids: CASKREGYNEQFF. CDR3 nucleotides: TGTGCCAGCAAGCGGGAGGGATACAATGAGCAGTTCTTC.